The 18 T cell receptor beta chains below were found in one sample sequenced in a study of T cell responses to AZD1222 COVID-19 vaccine. Method: immunoSEQ multiplex PCR; TCRdb's copy keeps in-frame clones and lacks some. Seen here are more than 75,000 clones, 85% to 90% observed once, and the top ten hold roughly 24%. Sample: peripheral blood, taken on day 0 of AZD1222 vaccination. These receptors all stem from an adult in good health.

This chain connects TRBV4-2 to TRBJ2-7; D is ambiguous. Germline V CDR1 and CDR2: LGHNA, YNFKEQ. The CDR3 is 16 residues long. Trimming left V 3 bases short and J 0 bases short, with 15 bases between. The CDR3 is CASSQPPVGRSYEQYF. The CDR3 bases are TGTGCCAGCAGCCAGCCCCCCGTTGGGCGCTCCTACGAGCAGTACTTC.

The chain employs TRBV18 and TRBJ2-7; weak D call: TRBD1 (5 bases). The V and J ends lost 6 bases and 1 base respectively, with 19 bases between them. Germline V gene sequence: CDR1 KGHSH, CDR2 LQKENI. The CDR3 is 16 amino acids. CDR3 coding DNA: TGTGCCAGCTCTCCTATGGGGCAGGCGGAATCCTACGAGCAGTACTTC. It specifies CASSPMGQAESYEQYF.

This clone was observed a single time. V is TRBV7-2 and J is TRBJ1-5; 7 bases agree with TRBD1. Germline CDR1 and CDR2: SGHTA and FQGNSA. With 2 bases clipped from V and 0 bases from J, the junction kept 7 bases outside the gene matches. The CDR3 is 17 amino acids. CDR3: CASSLRGTDYSNQPQHF. The CDR3 DNA sequence: TGTGCCAGCAGCTTACGAGGGACAGATTATAGCAATCAGCCCCAGCATTTT.

The CDR3 region has the DNA TGCGCCGGTTCTGAGGGCAATGAGCAGTTCTTC. Amino acids: CAGSEGNEQFF. The chain carries TRBV4-3 and TRBJ2-1; tentative D call: TRBD2 (5 bases). CDR1 LGHNA and CDR2 YSLEER come from the germline V gene. This CDR3 has 11 residues. The ends were cut back, 11 bases at V and 6 bases at J, with 11 bases in the middle.

J is TRBJ1-1 and V is TRBV18, with D unresolved. V dropped 2 bases and J dropped 1 base, with 14 bases sitting between them. Germline V CDR1 and CDR2: KGHSH, LQKENI. The CDR3 consists of 16 residues. Here the CDR3 reads CASSPGSGLQNTEAFF. DNA of the CDR3: TGTGCCAGCTCACCAGGATCCGGCCTCCAGAACACTGAAGCTTTCTTT.

This sequence joins TRBV6-5 and TRBJ2-3, with 8 bases identical to TRBD2. The CDR3 is 15 residues long. Germline V gene sequence: CDR1 MNHEY, CDR2 SVGAGI. With V trimmed by 6 bases and J by 1 base, 6 bases remained unmatched. The CDR3 loop reads CASSLGGLGTDTQYF. Here the CDR3 DNA reads TGTGCCAGCAGCCTGGGGGGACTAGGCACAGATACGCAGTATTTT.

The CDR3 DNA follows: TGTGCCAGCAGCCGCCGGACAGGGGCATCCACAGATACGCAGTATTTT. Protein sequence: CASSRRTGASTDTQYF. The rearrangement joins TRBV5-4 to TRBJ2-3; TRBD1 matches 9 bases. The CDR3 is made up of 16 amino acids. The germline gives CDR1 SGHNT, CDR2 YYREEE (reference sequence). Germline trimming cut 4 bases from V and 2 bases from J; bases unmatched to any gene: 8.

This chain links TRBV27 with TRBJ2-6; TRBD1 matches 8 bases. This CDR3 is 18 amino acids long. Trimming removed 5 bases from V and 0 bases from J; junction bases left unmatched: 9. CDR1 and CDR2 from the germline V gene are MNHEY and SMNVEV (reference sequence). The CDR3, as DNA: TGTGCCAGCAGTGCCTACAACAGGGGGAACTCTGGGGCCAACGTCCTGACTTTC. It translates to CASSAYNRGNSGANVLTF.

V gene TRBV19 combines with J gene TRBJ1-1; tentatively, D is TRBD1 (5 bases). This CDR3 is 14 amino acids long. CDR1 is LNHDA, CDR2 SQIVND, per germline (reference sequence). With 4 bases removed from V and 0 bases from J, the gap between germline ends came to 9 bases. Written as DNA, the CDR3 is TGTGCCAGTAGTAAGCGACAGCTGAACACTGAAGCTTTCTTT. It specifies CASSKRQLNTEAFF.

The chain links TRBV19 to TRBJ2-3, with a tentative D call TRBD1 (6 bases). The CDR3 has 13 amino acids. From germline, CDR1 is LNHDA and CDR2 SQIVND (reference sequence). The V end was cut by 7 bases, the J end by 1 base, with 9 bases between. In DNA form, the CDR3 reads TGTGCCAGTACGGCAGGGGGCACAGATACGCAGTATTTT. Amino acids: CASTAGGTDTQYF.

The chain joins TRBV14 to TRBJ1-1, with 8 nucleotides matching TRBD1. The CDR3 is 17 residues long. V lost 2 bases and J lost 0; bases outside the gene matches: 8. Germline CDR1 and CDR2: SGHDN and FVKESK. CDR3 sequence reads: CASSQWSGTGMNTEAFF. The CDR3 nucleotides are TGTGCCAGCAGCCAATGGTCCGGGACAGGAATGAACACTGAAGCTTTCTTT.

J is TRBJ1-6 and V is TRBV2; 8 bases line up with TRBD1. The V gene end was trimmed by 6 bases and the J gene end by 10 bases; junction bases not matched to a gene: 8. The V gene's germline CDR1 is SNHLY and CDR2 FYNNEI. This CDR3 is built from 14 residues. CDR3 region: CASSLTGAGSPLHF. In DNA form, the CDR3 reads TGTGCCAGCAGCTTGACAGGGGCCGGGTCACCCCTCCACTTT.

J is TRBJ2-1 and V is TRBV9; 13 nucleotides agree with TRBD2. Trimming removed 4 bases from V and 9 bases from J; junction bases left unmatched: 7. CDR3 length: 15 residues. Germline V gene sequence: CDR1 SGDLS, CDR2 YYNGEE. DNA of the CDR3: TGTGCCAGCAGCCCTTGGACTAGCGGGAGCGGTGAGCAGTTCTTC. This codes for CASSPWTSGSGEQFF. Full variable domain (rest looked up from reference TRBV9 and TRBJ2-1): DSGVTQTPKHLITATGQRVTLRCSPRSGDLSVYWYQQSLDQGLQFLIQYYNGEERAKGNILERFSAQQFPDLHSELNLSSLELGDSALYFCASSPWTSGSGEQFFGPGTRLTVL.

The chain employs TRBV7-2 and TRBJ2-7; D unclear. V was pared by 0 bases and J by 6 bases, with 3 bases between. Germline V gene data show CDR1 as SGHTA and CDR2 as FQGNSA. The CDR3 is made up of 11 amino acids. The CDR3 is CASSLAREQYF. The CDR3 region has the DNA TGTGCCAGCAGCTTAGCCCGCGAGCAGTACTTC. The entire variable domain, with the rest obtained from reference TRBV7-2 and TRBJ2-7, is as follows: GAGVSQSPSNKVTEKGKDVELRCDPISGHTALYWYRQSLGQGLEFLIYFQGNSAPDKSGLPSDRFSAERTGGSVSTLTIQRTQQEDSAVYLCASSLAREQYFGPGTRLTVT.

This clone has a handful of counts. The gene calls are TRBV12-3 or TRBV12-4 and TRBJ1-5; no clear D gene. V lost 3 bases, J lost 2 bases, and 5 bases lay in between. CDR3 size: 13 residues. The CDR3 loop is CASSFKGNQPQHF. The CDR3 bases are TGTGCCAGCAGTTTTAAGGGCAATCAGCCCCAGCATTTT.

The chain has TRBV3-1 (or the pseudogene TRBV3-2) and TRBJ1-4; D is possibly TRBD1 (6 bases). Germline CDR1 LGHDT, CDR2 YNNKEL (reference sequence). The V end lost 0 bases, the J end lost 14 bases, and 13 bases lay between the germline ends. The CDR3 runs to 13 residues. The DNA for the CDR3 is TGTGCCAGCAGCCAAGATCTGACAGGAAGGCTGTTTTTT. Translation gives CASSQDLTGRLFF.

This chain uses TRBV6-2 or TRBV6-3 with TRBJ2-1; TRBD2 matches 10 bases. J was trimmed by 1 base and V by 5 bases; bases with no gene match: 5. Germline-derived CDR1 and CDR2 are MNHEY and SVGEGT. The CDR3 has 16 residues. CDR3 amino acids: CASSGLAAGSYNEQFF. CDR3 in DNA: TGTGCCAGCAGTGGACTAGCGGCTGGGTCCTACAATGAGCAGTTCTTC.

This clone was counted a single time. The genes are TRBV6-5 and TRBJ2-7; D gene ambiguous. Germline-derived CDR1 and CDR2 are MNHEY and SVGAGI. The CDR3 spans 15 residues. Trimming cost V 5 bases and J 6 bases, with 20 bases left between them. CDR3 loop: CASSPSARSLSEQYF. As DNA, the CDR3 is TGTGCCAGCAGTCCGTCTGCGCGGAGTCTCTCCGAGCAGTACTTC.